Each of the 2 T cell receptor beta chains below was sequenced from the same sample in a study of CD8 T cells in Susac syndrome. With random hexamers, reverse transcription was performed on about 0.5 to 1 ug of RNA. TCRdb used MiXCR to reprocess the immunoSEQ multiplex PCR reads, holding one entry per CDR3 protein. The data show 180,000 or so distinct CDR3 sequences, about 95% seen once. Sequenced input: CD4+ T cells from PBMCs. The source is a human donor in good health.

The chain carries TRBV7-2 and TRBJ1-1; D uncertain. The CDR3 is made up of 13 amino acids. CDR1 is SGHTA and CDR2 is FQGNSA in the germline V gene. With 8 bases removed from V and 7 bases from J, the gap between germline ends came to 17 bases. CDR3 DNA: TGTGCCAGCCGCCTAGTCCCTGAGGTTGAAGCTTTCTTT. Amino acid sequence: CASRLVPEVEAFF.

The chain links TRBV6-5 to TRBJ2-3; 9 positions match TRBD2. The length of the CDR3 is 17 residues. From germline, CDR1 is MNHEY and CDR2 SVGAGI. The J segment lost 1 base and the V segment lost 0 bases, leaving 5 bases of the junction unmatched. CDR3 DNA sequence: TGTGCCAGCAGTTACTCAGTAGCGGGAGCTGGCACAGATACGCAGTATTTT. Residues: CASSYSVAGAGTDTQYF.